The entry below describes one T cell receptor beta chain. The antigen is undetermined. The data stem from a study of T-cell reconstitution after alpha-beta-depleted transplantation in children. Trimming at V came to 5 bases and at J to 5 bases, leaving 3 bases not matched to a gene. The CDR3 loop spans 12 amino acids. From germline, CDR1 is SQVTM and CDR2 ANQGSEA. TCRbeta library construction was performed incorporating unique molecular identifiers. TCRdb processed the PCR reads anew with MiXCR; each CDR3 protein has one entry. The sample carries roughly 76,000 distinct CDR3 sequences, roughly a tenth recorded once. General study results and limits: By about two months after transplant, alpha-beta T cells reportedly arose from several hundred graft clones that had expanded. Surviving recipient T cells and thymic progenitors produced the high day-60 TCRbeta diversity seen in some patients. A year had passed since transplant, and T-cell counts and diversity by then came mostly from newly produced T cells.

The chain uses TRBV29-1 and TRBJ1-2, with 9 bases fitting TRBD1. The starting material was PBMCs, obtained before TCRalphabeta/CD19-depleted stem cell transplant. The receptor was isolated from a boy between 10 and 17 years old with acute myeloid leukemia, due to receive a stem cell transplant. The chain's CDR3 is CSVWGTGYGYTF. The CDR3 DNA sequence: TGCAGCGTTTGGGGGACAGGGTATGGCTACACCTTC.